The T cell receptor beta chain under discussion was sequenced for a study of CD8 T cells in ankylosing spondylitis. Study-wide results and caveats: Reportedly, matched ankylosing spondylitis synovial fluid was significantly enriched for disease-linked clones. Seemingly distinctive of ankylosing spondylitis blood was a TCR beta motif formed by eight highly homologous variants. Disease-linked clones bore a CD8+ phenotype and were relatively rare in peripheral blood. A number of the motif variants had already been described in reactive arthritis synovial fluid and blood.

This clonotype showed up many times. As yet, its antigen is unknown. TCRdb independently ran MiXCR on the 5' RACE reads; one entry per CDR3 protein. The sample has some 840,000 distinct CDR3 sequences; 12% are singletons. CDR1 and CDR2 from the germline V gene are MNHEY and SVGAGI. V was pared by 2 bases and J by 0 bases, with 10 bases between. The CDR3 consists of 15 residues. Sequencing was carried out using blood, either unsorted or a sorted T cell fraction (not recorded which). The receptor was derived from a male donor with ankylosing spondylitis. The chain combines TRBV6-5 with TRBJ1-2; D ambiguous. The CDR3 protein is CASSYDARTNYGYTF. The CDR3 DNA reads as TGTGCCAGCAGTTACGATGCCAGAACTAACTATGGCTACACCTTC.